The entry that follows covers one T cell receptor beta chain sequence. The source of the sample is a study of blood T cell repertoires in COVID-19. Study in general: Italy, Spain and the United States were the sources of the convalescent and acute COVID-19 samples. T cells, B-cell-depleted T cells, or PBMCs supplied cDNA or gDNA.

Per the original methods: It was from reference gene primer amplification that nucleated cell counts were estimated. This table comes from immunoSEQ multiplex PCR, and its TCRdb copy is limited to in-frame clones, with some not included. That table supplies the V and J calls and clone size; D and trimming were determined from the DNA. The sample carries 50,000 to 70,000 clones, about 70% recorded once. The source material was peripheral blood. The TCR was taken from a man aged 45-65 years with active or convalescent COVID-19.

The CDR3 here is CASSLQGTDTEAFF. DNA for the CDR3: TGTGCCAGCAGTCTACAGGGGACGGACACTGAAGCTTTCTTT. This sequence joins TRBV6-5 and TRBJ1-1; 7 bases map to TRBD1. Germline loops: CDR1 MNHEY, CDR2 SVGAGI. The ends lost 5 bases at V and 3 bases at J; junction bases unmatched: 6. The CDR3 is made up of 14 amino acids.